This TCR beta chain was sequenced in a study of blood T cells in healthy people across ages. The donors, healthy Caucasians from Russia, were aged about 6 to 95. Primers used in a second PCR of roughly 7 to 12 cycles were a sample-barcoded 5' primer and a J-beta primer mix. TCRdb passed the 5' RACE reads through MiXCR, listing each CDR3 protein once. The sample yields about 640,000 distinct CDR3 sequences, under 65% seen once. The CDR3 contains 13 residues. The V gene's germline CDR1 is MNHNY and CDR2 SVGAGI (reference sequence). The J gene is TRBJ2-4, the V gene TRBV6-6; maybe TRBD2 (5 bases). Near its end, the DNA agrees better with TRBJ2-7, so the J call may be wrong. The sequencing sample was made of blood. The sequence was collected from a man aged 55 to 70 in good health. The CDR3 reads CASSKDLPYEQYF. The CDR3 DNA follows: TGTGCCAGCAGTAAGGACTTACCGTACGAGCAGTACTTC.